Following are 27 T cell receptor beta chains from one sample sequenced in a study of T cells after somatic rescue of genetic block. Clones were sequenced by immunoSEQ multiplex PCR, and TCRdb holds only the in-frame ones, with some missing. Among some 70,000 clones listed, approximately 91% were seen once. Sequenced sample: peripheral blood mononuclear cells (PBMCs). The receptors derive from a young man.

The V gene is TRBV14, the J gene TRBJ1-4; D may be TRBD1 (5 bases). The CDR3 has 14 residues. Germline V gene data show CDR1 as SGHDN and CDR2 as FVKESK. The ends were cut back, 8 bases at V and 8 bases at J, with 18 bases in the middle. The CDR3 nucleotides are TGTGCCAGCGGCCCCGGGACTCTAGGAGAAAAACTGTTTTTT. It specifies CASGPGTLGEKLFF.

This chain links TRBV6-6 with TRBJ2-5; weak D call: TRBD2 (6 bases). The CDR3 loop spans 12 amino acids. CDR1 and CDR2 (germline): MNHNY, SVGAGI (reference sequence). Trimming left V 6 bases short and J 4 bases short, with 9 bases between. CDR3 loop: CASRLGGETQYF. CDR3 in DNA: TGTGCCAGCAGACTGGGAGGAGAGACCCAGTACTTC.

The chain combines TRBV7-8 with TRBJ1-6; D is undetermined. CDR1 is SGHVS and CDR2 is FQNEAQ in the germline V gene. The germline V and J ends were trimmed by 5 bases and 4 bases, with 18 bases remaining between them. This CDR3 has 17 residues. The CDR3 is CASSGIQGLWYNSPLHF. The CDR3 DNA sequence: TGTGCCAGCAGCGGAATCCAAGGCCTTTGGTATAATTCACCCCTCCACTTT. The full variable domain, rest sourced from reference TRBV7-8 and TRBJ1-6, is GAGVSQSPRYKVAKRGQDVALRCDPISGHVSLFWYQQALGQGPEFLTYFQNEAQLDKSGLPSDRFFAERPEGSVSTLKIQRTQQEDSAVYLCASSGIQGLWYNSPLHFGNGTRLTVT.

J is TRBJ1-5 and V is TRBV5-6; the D gene is possibly TRBD1 (5 bases). From germline, CDR1 is SGHDT and CDR2 YYEEEE. The V end was cut by 4 bases, the J end by 0 bases, with 14 bases between. This CDR3 is built from 16 residues. The CDR3 DNA reads as TGTGCCAGCAGCAGTAGACAGACTATTAGCAATCAGCCCCAGCATTTT. Translation gives CASSSRQTISNQPQHF.

This chain uses TRBV6-5 with TRBJ2-3; 10 bases map to TRBD2. In germline, CDR1 is MNHEY, CDR2 SVGAGI. The CDR3 extends over 15 amino acids. J was trimmed by 6 bases and V by 7 bases; bases with no gene match: 10. The CDR3 reads CASNPSGGAYDTQYF. The DNA of the CDR3 is TGTGCCAGCAACCCAAGCGGGGGGGCCTACGATACGCAGTATTTT.

The chain links TRBV7-9 to TRBJ2-5; a possible D gene is TRBD1 (6 bases). The CDR3 runs to 12 residues. The V gene lost 6 bases and the J gene lost 5 bases, with 10 bases spanning the gap. The V gene's germline CDR1 is SEHNR and CDR2 FQNEAQ (reference sequence). The CDR3 spells CASSDRFETQYF. The CDR3 DNA is TGTGCCAGCAGTGACAGGTTCGAGACCCAGTACTTC.

The J gene is TRBJ2-3, the V gene TRBV4-2; TRBD2 matches 11 bases. This CDR3 comprises 16 residues. Germline V lookup: CDR1 LGHNA, CDR2 YNFKEQ. The trim removed 3 bases at V and 6 bases at J, leaving 8 bases unmatched. The CDR3 sequence: CASSQQTSGEPDTQYF. The CDR3 DNA reads TGTGCCAGCAGCCAGCAGACTAGCGGGGAACCGGATACGCAGTATTTT.

This sequence joins TRBV6-5 and TRBJ1-1, with 9 bases lining up with TRBD1. CDR3 size: 15 residues. V was clipped by 2 bases and J by 5 bases; unmatched bases: 6. The germline gives CDR1 MNHEY, CDR2 SVGAGI. The CDR3 DNA sequence: TGTGCCAGCAGTTACCGGGACAGGGAGAGGACTGAAGCTTTCTTT. This encodes CASSYRDRERTEAFF.

The rearrangement joins TRBV19 to TRBJ1-2; possibly TRBD1 for D (5 bases). V lost 10 bases and J lost 1, with 13 bases in between. CDR1 and CDR2 from the germline V gene are LNHDA and SQIVND (reference sequence). This CDR3 region has 13 residues. The CDR3 DNA reads TGTGCCACCGCACCGGGACTTAACTATGGCTACACCTTC. This codes for CATAPGLNYGYTF.

The genes are TRBV18 and TRBJ2-5; no clear D gene. V was clipped by 1 base and J by 3 bases, with 3 bases between them. Per germline, CDR1 KGHSH and CDR2 LQKENI. The length of the CDR3 is 12 residues. CDR3 DNA sequence: TGTGCCAGCTCACCACTGAAAGAGACCCAGTACTTC. Residues: CASSPLKETQYF.

This chain uses TRBV20-1 with TRBJ1-1; maybe TRBD1 (5 bases). The CDR3 is 11 residues long. Per germline, CDR1 DFQATT and CDR2 SNEGSKA (reference sequence). The V end lost 6 bases, the J end lost 4 bases, and 9 bases lay between the germline ends. The CDR3 nucleotides read TGCAGTGCCGGGAGGGGCACTGAAGCTTTCTTT. This gives the protein CSAGRGTEAFF.

The CDR3 loop reads CASSYEGESQPQHF. The CDR3 DNA is TGTGCCAGCAGTTACGAGGGGGAGAGCCAGCCCCAGCATTTT. The chain carries TRBV6-6 and TRBJ1-5; possible D gene TRBD1, 6 bases. The germline V gene encodes CDR1 MNHNY and CDR2 SVGAGI (reference sequence). The CDR3 is made up of 14 amino acids. Trimming left V 2 bases short and J 7 bases short, with 12 bases between.

The V call is TRBV7-2, the J call TRBJ2-5; TRBD1 agrees at 7 bases. CDR1 is SGHTA, CDR2 FQGNSA, per germline. The CDR3 loop spans 15 amino acids. Trimming cost V 2 bases and J 6 bases; bases outside gene matches: 9. CDR3 sequence (DNA): TGTGCCAGCAGCTTAATGAGACAGGGCGCGCAGACCCAGTACTTC. Translated, it gives CASSLMRQGAQTQYF.

The gene calls are TRBV18 and TRBJ2-2; 8 bases align to TRBD1. CDR3 length equals 22 residues. The germline V gene has CDR1 KGHSH and CDR2 LQKENI. Trimming at V came to 1 base and at J to 3 bases, leaving 22 bases not matched to a gene. The CDR3 spells CASSPLGLVRDRSRVDTGELFF. In DNA form, the CDR3 reads TGTGCCAGCTCACCACTGGGGCTGGTACGGGACAGGTCGAGGGTGGACACCGGGGAGCTGTTTTTT. The full variable domain, its missing parts supplied by reference TRBV18 and TRBJ2-2, is NAGVMQNPRHLVRRRGQEARLRCSPMKGHSHVYWYRQLPEEGLKFMVYLQKENIIDESGMPKERFSAEFPKEGPSILRIQQVVRGDSAAYFCASSPLGLVRDRSRVDTGELFFGEGSRLTVL.

This clone was recorded only once. The genes are TRBV6-5 and TRBJ1-5; TRBD1 aligns across 7 bases. The CDR3 loop spans 13 amino acids. CDR1 MNHEY and CDR2 SVGAGI come from the germline V gene. J lost 9 bases, V lost 5 bases, and 7 bases had no gene match. CDR3 DNA: TGTGCCAGCAGTCGACAGGGCTTAGGGCCCCAGCATTTT. As protein: CASSRQGLGPQHF.

V is TRBV19 and J is TRBJ2-3; TRBD1 aligns across 8 bases. The germline gives CDR1 LNHDA, CDR2 SQIVND (reference sequence). This CDR3 has 14 amino acids. V lost 6 bases and J lost 1; bases outside the gene matches: 3. In DNA, the CDR3 is TGTGCCAGTAGACCGGACAGGGGCACAGATACGCAGTATTTT. Protein product: CASRPDRGTDTQYF.

This chain links TRBV15 with TRBJ1-1, with TRBD1 matching over 8 bases. Per the germline V gene, CDR1 is LNHNV and CDR2 is YYDKDF (reference sequence). Unmatched junction bases numbered 8, after V lost 3 bases and J lost 5 bases. The CDR3 has 15 residues. The CDR3 reads CATSSRQGIVTEAFF. The CDR3 nucleotides are TGTGCCACCAGCAGTAGACAGGGGATTGTAACTGAAGCTTTCTTT.

V usage is TRBV5-1 and J usage is TRBJ2-6; 7 nucleotides line up with TRBD1. The germline V gene encodes CDR1 SGHRS and CDR2 YFSETQ. J gave up 3 bases and V 4 bases, and 13 bases lay outside the gene matches. The CDR3 has 18 amino acids. The CDR3 DNA sequence: TGCGCCAGCAGCCTGTCCGGGGACAGAATGGGTGGGGCCAACGTCCTGACTTTC. This codes for CASSLSGDRMGGANVLTF.

V gene TRBV28 combines with J gene TRBJ2-3; 8 nucleotides match TRBD2. V was pared by 2 bases and J by 1 base, with 5 bases of the junction left unmatched. Germline CDR1 is MDHEN and CDR2 is SYDVKM. The CDR3 is 16 amino acids. In nucleotides, the CDR3 is TGTGCCAGCAGTTTAAGCGGGAGCCCGGGCACAGATACGCAGTATTTT. This translates into CASSLSGSPGTDTQYF.

The J gene is TRBJ1-6, the V gene TRBV5-6, with D hard to call. The V end lost 0 bases, the J end lost 7 bases, and 14 bases lay between the germline ends. This CDR3 region has 16 residues. Germline V gene lookup returns CDR1 SGHDT and CDR2 YYEEEE. The CDR3: CASSLAGRTGNSPLHF. The DNA for the CDR3 is TGTGCCAGCAGCTTGGCAGGCCGGACGGGAAATTCACCCCTCCACTTT.

This clone was counted a few times. V gene TRBV4-1 combines with J gene TRBJ1-1, with TRBD1 identical over 10 bases. Per germline, CDR1 MGHRA and CDR2 YSYEKL. This CDR3 contains 19 residues. Losses at the gene ends were 2 bases for V and 5 bases for J; bases not matched to a gene: 17. The CDR3 here is CASSQRTLRGQGLETEAFF. The CDR3 DNA is TGCGCCAGCAGCCAACGAACGCTGCGGGGACAGGGGTTAGAGACTGAAGCTTTCTTT.

V is TRBV5-5 and J is TRBJ1-5, with TRBD1 identical over 7 bases. Germline V gene sequence: CDR1 SGHKS, CDR2 YYEKEE (reference sequence). The V segment lost 4 bases and the J segment 7 bases; nucleotides outside the gene matches: 11. The CDR3 runs 15 residues. DNA of the CDR3: TGTGCCAGCAGCCCGGGACAGCTAAGGGGACAGCCCCAGCATTTT. Translated, it gives CASSPGQLRGQPQHF.

This clone was seen just once. The chain is built from TRBV4-2 and TRBJ2-1, with 12 bases that match TRBD2. In germline, CDR1 is LGHNA, CDR2 YNFKEQ. V was pared by 1 base and J by 3 bases, with 1 base of the junction left unmatched. The CDR3 is made up of 16 amino acids. The CDR3 DNA reads TGTGCCAGCAGCCAAGCGACTAGCGGGAGCTACAATGAGCAGTTCTTC. The encoded protein is CASSQATSGSYNEQFF.

The rearrangement links TRBV28 to TRBJ2-7; D might be TRBD1 (7 bases). Germline loops: CDR1 MDHEN, CDR2 SYDVKM. Trimming took 1 base from V and 9 from J, leaving 19 bases between them. This CDR3 comprises 15 residues. The CDR3 coding sequence is TGTGCCAGCAGTTTATCCTTGACAGGGACTCCTCGGCAGTACTTC. This translates into CASSLSLTGTPRQYF.

J is TRBJ2-2 and V is TRBV5-1; D gene unclear. V lost 4 bases and J lost 3, with 4 bases in between. The CDR3 consists of 12 residues. Germline V CDR1 and CDR2: SGHRS, YFSETQ. CDR3 sequence (DNA): TGCGCCAGCAGCAAATACACCGGGGAGCTGTTTTTT. Amino acids: CASSKYTGELFF.

The genes are TRBV7-2 and TRBJ2-3; D perhaps matches TRBD1 (7 bases). Germline loops: CDR1 SGHTA, CDR2 FQGNSA. This CDR3 is built from 15 residues. V dropped 5 bases and J dropped 5 bases, with 17 bases sitting between them. The CDR3 sequence is CASSIKGQGGDTQYF. For the CDR3, the DNA is TGTGCCAGCAGCATAAAGGGGCAGGGGGGAGATACGCAGTATTTT. Based on the CDR3 plus reference TRBV7-2 and TRBJ2-3, the full variable domain is GAGVSQSPSNKVTEKGKDVELRCDPISGHTALYWYRQSLGQGLEFLIYFQGNSAPDKSGLPSDRFSAERTGGSVSTLTIQRTQQEDSAVYLCASSIKGQGGDTQYFGPGTRLTVL.

V and J are TRBV28 and TRBJ2-5, with TRBD1 identical over 11 bases. Germline values: CDR1 MDHEN, CDR2 SYDVKM. CDR3 length: 13 residues. V lost 8 bases to trimming and J lost 9 bases; unmatched junction nucleotides: 8. The CDR3 sequence: CASGTGGVVAQYF. CDR3 sequence (DNA): TGTGCCAGCGGGACAGGGGGGGTAGTAGCCCAGTACTTC.